This is a list of T cell receptor beta chains from one sample in a study of T-cell reconstitution after alpha-beta-depleted transplantation in children. MiXCR, run by TCRdb on the PCR reads, gives a single entry per CDR3 protein. The table lists about 480,000 distinct CDR3 sequences, approximately 12% of them singletons. The source material was PBMCs from the stem cell graft donor, sampled from the stem cell graft. The receptors come from a human donor who donated a stem cell graft to a child with combined immunodeficiency. Each CDR3 is given with its conserved first and last residue. The D gene is left open where the match is weak. For some rows the clone size is stated as once, few or many, or as a class when expanded; others skip it.

V: TRBV30
D: NA
size: few
J: TRBJ2-3
DNA: TGCGGGTGCGGGGTGGATTTCACAGATACGCAGTATTTT
CDR3: CGCGVDFTDTQYF

V: TRBV12-3/TRBV12-4
D: NA
size: NA
J: TRBJ2-1
DNA: TGTGCCAGCAGTCCCCTTGCTGACGGTCATTTCAATGAGCAGTTCTTC
CDR3: CASSPLADGHFNEQFF

V: TRBV12-3/TRBV12-4
D: TRBD2
size: many
J: TRBJ2-3
DNA: TGTGCCAGCAGTTTAGGATACGGGAGGGCCAGAGATACGCAGTATTTT
CDR3: CASSLGYGRARDTQYF

V: TRBV4-3
D: NA
size: NA
J: TRBJ1-5
DNA: TGCGCCAGCAGCCAAGAGTCAGGCCAGCCCCAGCATTTT
CDR3: CASSQESGQPQHF

V: TRBV28
D: NA
size: few
J: TRBJ1-5
DNA: TGTGCCAGCAGTTTATTATTCGGGGTTATCGTAAGCCAGCCCCAGCATTTT
CDR3: CASSLLFGVIVSQPQHF

V: TRBV9
D: TRBD1
size: many
J: TRBJ1-6
DNA: TGTGCCAGCAGCGTCGGACAGGGAAATTCACCCCTCCACTTT
CDR3: CASSVGQGNSPLHF

V: TRBV6-6
D: NA
size: NA
J: TRBJ2-2
DNA: TGTGCCAGCAGCAAAGGGGAAACCGGGGAGCTGTTTTTT
CDR3: CASSKGETGELFF

V: TRBV20-1
D: NA
size: many
J: TRBJ2-3
DNA: TGCAGTGCTAGCAGCCGGGGGAATACGCAGTATTTT
CDR3: CSASSRGNTQYF

V: TRBV27
D: TRBD1
size: few
J: TRBJ2-2
DNA: TGTGCCAGCATGACCTGGCAGGGGGCGAACACCGGGGAGCTGTTTTTT
CDR3: CASMTWQGANTGELFF

V: TRBV4-3
D: TRBD2
size: many
J: TRBJ2-3
DNA: TGCGCCAGCAGCCAAGAGCTAGCGGGAGGGCCAGATACGCAGTATTTT
CDR3: CASSQELAGGPDTQYF

V: TRBV9
D: NA
size: NA
J: TRBJ2-4
DNA: TGTGCCAGCAGCGTAGGAGGTACGAGGGGAGTGAACATTCAGTACTTC
CDR3: CASSVGGTRGVNIQYF

V: TRBV12-3/TRBV12-4
D: TRBD2
size: many
J: TRBJ2-1
DNA: TGTGCCAGCAGCTTAGCGCGGGGGGGCTACAATGAGCAGTTCTTC
CDR3: CASSLARGGYNEQFF

V: TRBV2
D: TRBD1
size: NA
J: TRBJ2-2
DNA: TGTGCCAGCAGGGGGACAGGATCAACCGGGGAGCTGTTTTTT
CDR3: CASRGTGSTGELFF

V: TRBV29-1
D: NA
size: few
J: TRBJ1-5
DNA: TGCAGCGCAACCCAGGGTATGGGCAATCAGCCCCAGCATTTT
CDR3: CSATQGMGNQPQHF

V: TRBV12-3/TRBV12-4
D: TRBD2
size: few
J: TRBJ2-1
DNA: TGTGCCAGCAGACCCGGACTAGCGGGTTTAAGCTCCTACAATGAGCAGTTCTTC
CDR3: CASRPGLAGLSSYNEQFF

V: TRBV23-1
D: NA
size: NA
J: TRBJ2-7
DNA: TGCGCCAGCAGTCGACGGGCAGGGGGGTACGAGCAGTACTTC
CDR3: CASSRRAGGYEQYF

V: TRBV6-5
D: TRBD2
size: NA
J: TRBJ2-3
DNA: TGTGCCAGCAGTTACGGTGGCGGGGGGAACACAGATACGCAGTATTTT
CDR3: CASSYGGGGNTDTQYF

V: TRBV12-3/TRBV12-4
D: NA
size: many
J: TRBJ2-2
DNA: TGTGCCAGCAGCCACCCTAACACCGGGGAGCTGTTTTTT
CDR3: CASSHPNTGELFF

V: TRBV20-1
D: NA
size: NA
J: TRBJ1-1
DNA: TGCAGTGCTAGAGCGGCAGGCCCGAACACTGAAGCTTTCTTT
CDR3: CSARAAGPNTEAFF

V: TRBV25-1
D: TRBD2
size: NA
J: TRBJ2-3
DNA: TGTGCCAGCAGCCCAGGGGTAGCGGGGCACACAGATACGCAGTATTTT
CDR3: CASSPGVAGHTDTQYF

V: TRBV4-3
D: NA
size: NA
J: TRBJ1-2
DNA: TGCGCCAGCAGCCAAGATCTCCAGGGAGGGACCATCCGGTATGGCTACACCTTC
CDR3: CASSQDLQGGTIRYGYTF

V: TRBV30
D: TRBD2
size: NA
J: TRBJ2-3
DNA: TGTGCCTGGAGCCTCCTCGGACTAGCGGGGCCCGGGTCAGCTAGCACAGATACGCAGTATTTT
CDR3: CAWSLLGLAGPGSASTDTQYF

V: TRBV12-3/TRBV12-4
D: TRBD1
size: NA
J: TRBJ1-5
DNA: TGTGCCAGCAGTTTTGGAAGACAGGGCCATCCCCAGCATTTT
CDR3: CASSFGRQGHPQHF

V: TRBV9
D: TRBD2
size: few
J: TRBJ2-2
DNA: TGTGCCAGCAGCGTAGCAGCGGGGATGAACACCGGGGAGCTGTTTTTT
CDR3: CASSVAAGMNTGELFF

V: TRBV18
D: TRBD1
size: few
J: TRBJ2-3
DNA: TGTGCCAGCTCACTCGGGACAGGGCTCACAGATACGCAGTATTTT
CDR3: CASSLGTGLTDTQYF

V: TRBV11-3
D: NA
size: few
J: TRBJ2-7
DNA: TGTGCCAGCAGCCCCCAGTGGAGCCAGAGCTACGAGCAGTACTTC
CDR3: CASSPQWSQSYEQYF

V: TRBV20-1
D: NA
size: NA
J: TRBJ1-2
DNA: TGCAGTGCTAGAGACCGCCGATCTAACACCTTC
CDR3: CSARDRRSNTF

V: TRBV12-3/TRBV12-4
D: NA
size: many
J: TRBJ2-3
DNA: TGTGCCAGCAGCCTCGGGGCGGCAGATACGCAGTATTTT
CDR3: CASSLGAADTQYF

V: TRBV4-3
D: TRBD1
size: NA
J: TRBJ1-1
DNA: TGCGCCAGCAGCCAAGCCCTAGGGACAGGGGACACTGAAGCTTTCTTT
CDR3: CASSQALGTGDTEAFF

V: TRBV12-3/TRBV12-4
D: NA
size: many
J: TRBJ2-2
DNA: TGTGCCAGCACCCCTGAAACCGGGGAGCTGTTTTTT
CDR3: CASTPETGELFF

V: TRBV5-1
D: NA
size: NA
J: TRBJ1-2
DNA: TGCGCCAGCAGCTCTGGAGGCCGTAGGGGGAGCTATGGCTACACCTTC
CDR3: CASSSGGRRGSYGYTF

V: TRBV29-1
D: NA
size: few
J: TRBJ2-2
DNA: TGCAGCGTTGATAGCGAGGTGGGGCGGGTTTACACCGGGGAGCTGTTTTTT
CDR3: CSVDSEVGRVYTGELFF

V: TRBV2
D: TRBD2
size: few
J: TRBJ2-1
DNA: TGTGCCAGCAGTGACTTGCGGGAGGGCGGTGAGCAGTTCTTC
CDR3: CASSDLREGGEQFF

V: TRBV5-4
D: TRBD2
size: few
J: TRBJ2-5
DNA: TGTGCCAGCAACGCCCGGGCTAGCGGGGGTCAAGAGACCCAGTACTTC
CDR3: CASNARASGGQETQYF

V: TRBV13
D: TRBD2
size: few
J: TRBJ2-7
DNA: TGTGCCAGCAGCTTAGTACCCCGGGGAGGGGATGAGCAGTACTTC
CDR3: CASSLVPRGGDEQYF

V: TRBV20-1
D: TRBD2
size: NA
J: TRBJ2-3
DNA: TGCAGTGCGGGAGGGACTAGCGGGCCAGATACGCAGTATTTT
CDR3: CSAGGTSGPDTQYF

V: TRBV20-1
D: NA
size: few
J: TRBJ1-5
DNA: TGCAGTGCTAACAGAGTTAGCAATCAGCCCCAGCATTTT
CDR3: CSANRVSNQPQHF

V: TRBV7-9
D: NA
size: many
J: TRBJ2-1
DNA: TGTGCCAGCAGCTTGAGACAAGCCCCTACCCTACACAATGAGCAGTTCTTC
CDR3: CASSLRQAPTLHNEQFF

V: TRBV5-1
D: TRBD2
size: NA
J: TRBJ2-3
DNA: TGCGCCAGCGGAGAGTTCATAGCGGGGGTGGGAGATACGCAGTATTTT
CDR3: CASGEFIAGVGDTQYF

V: TRBV7-9
D: NA
size: many
J: TRBJ2-7
DNA: TGTGCCAGCCTTGGAGACTCTCAGGACTTATACGAGCAGTACTTC
CDR3: CASLGDSQDLYEQYF

V: TRBV10-3
D: TRBD2
size: many
J: TRBJ2-5
DNA: TGTGCCATCAGTTTACAACTAGCGGGGGACCTCCAAGAGACCCAGTACTTC
CDR3: CAISLQLAGDLQETQYF

V: TRBV5-5
D: NA
size: few
J: TRBJ2-7
DNA: TGTGCCAGCAGCTTGCGGCGGACGACCAACTACGAGCAGTACTTC
CDR3: CASSLRRTTNYEQYF

V: TRBV6-1
D: TRBD2
size: NA
J: TRBJ2-3
DNA: TGTGCCGCAGGGCTAGCGGCGGGTCCAGATACGCAGTATTTT
CDR3: CAAGLAAGPDTQYF

V: TRBV20-1
D: TRBD2
size: many
J: TRBJ2-5
DNA: TGCAGTGCTAGGGAGGGAGGGTACCAAGAGACCCAGTACTTC
CDR3: CSAREGGYQETQYF

V: TRBV7-9
D: NA
size: few
J: TRBJ2-2
DNA: TGTGCCAGCAGCATGGGGCTCACCACCGGGGAGCTGTTTTTT
CDR3: CASSMGLTTGELFF

V: TRBV6-1
D: NA
size: NA
J: TRBJ2-2
DNA: TGTGCCAGCAGTGATGAGGGCTTATTTACCGGGGAGCTGTTTTTT
CDR3: CASSDEGLFTGELFF

V: TRBV20-1
D: NA
size: few
J: TRBJ1-4
DNA: TGCAGTGCTAGAGATGTGGAGGGGCCCTATGAAAAACTGTTTTTT
CDR3: CSARDVEGPYEKLFF

V: TRBV12-3/TRBV12-4
D: NA
size: many
J: TRBJ2-7
DNA: TGTGCCAGCAGTTTAGCACTGAGGGGGAGAGAGCAGTACTTC
CDR3: CASSLALRGREQYF

V: TRBV6-2/TRBV6-3
D: TRBD2
size: NA
J: TRBJ2-7
DNA: TGTGCCAGCAGTTCCCTAGCGGGGGCCCCGGATGAGCAGTACTTC
CDR3: CASSSLAGAPDEQYF

V: TRBV11-1
D: NA
size: NA
J: TRBJ2-1
DNA: TGTGCCAGCAGCTTAACGCCCCTAGGGGTTTACCACAATGAGCAGTTCTTC
CDR3: CASSLTPLGVYHNEQFF

V: TRBV12-3/TRBV12-4
D: NA
size: many
J: TRBJ2-3
DNA: TGTGCCAGCAGCCCCCAGTTCTCGTCAGATACGCAGTATTTT
CDR3: CASSPQFSSDTQYF

V: TRBV5-1
D: NA
size: few
J: TRBJ2-1
DNA: TGCGCCAGCCGATCCACAGACTCCTACAATGAGCAGTTCTTC
CDR3: CASRSTDSYNEQFF

V: TRBV20-1
D: NA
size: few
J: TRBJ2-1
DNA: TGCAGTGCTAGCGACGGGACCCCTTATAATGAGCAGTTCTTC
CDR3: CSASDGTPYNEQFF

V: TRBV7-2
D: TRBD2
size: many
J: TRBJ2-3
DNA: TGTGCCAGCAGCTTAGCCACTCCTAGCGGGGGGTCAGTGGATACGCAGTATTTT
CDR3: CASSLATPSGGSVDTQYF

V: TRBV5-1
D: TRBD2
size: few
J: TRBJ2-1
DNA: TGCGCCAGCAGCTTACCCAGCGGGAGGTTCTACAATGAGCAGTTCTTC
CDR3: CASSLPSGRFYNEQFF